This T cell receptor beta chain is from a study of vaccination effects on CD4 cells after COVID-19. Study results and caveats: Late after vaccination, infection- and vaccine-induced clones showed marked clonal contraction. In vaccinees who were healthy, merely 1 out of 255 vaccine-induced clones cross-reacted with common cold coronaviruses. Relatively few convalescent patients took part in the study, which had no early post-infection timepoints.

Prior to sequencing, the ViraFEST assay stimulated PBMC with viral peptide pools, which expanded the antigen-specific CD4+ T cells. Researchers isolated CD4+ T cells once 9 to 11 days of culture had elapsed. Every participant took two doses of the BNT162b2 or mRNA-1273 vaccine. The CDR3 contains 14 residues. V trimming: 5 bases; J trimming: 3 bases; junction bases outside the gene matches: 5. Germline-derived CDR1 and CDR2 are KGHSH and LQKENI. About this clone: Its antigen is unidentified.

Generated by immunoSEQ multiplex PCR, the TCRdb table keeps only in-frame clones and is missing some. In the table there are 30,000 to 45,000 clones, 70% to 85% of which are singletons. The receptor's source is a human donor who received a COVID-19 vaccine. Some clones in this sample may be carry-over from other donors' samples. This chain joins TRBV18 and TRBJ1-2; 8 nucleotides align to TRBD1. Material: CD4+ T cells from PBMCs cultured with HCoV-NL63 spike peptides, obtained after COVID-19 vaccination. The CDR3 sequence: CASSTGTGDYGYTF. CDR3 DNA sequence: TGTGCCAGCTCAACCGGGACAGGCGACTATGGCTACACCTTC.